This passage covers 26 T cell receptor beta chains from one sample sequenced in a study of monozygotic twins with inflammatory bowel disease. TCRdb reprocessed the 5' RACE reads; each CDR3 protein has one entry and no DNA is given. The specimen's table records 300,000 to 350,000 distinct CDR3 sequences. The sample was blood. Receptors originate from a human donor with ulcerative colitis or Crohn's disease, or a healthy co-twin of an affected twin (not recorded which).

The gene calls are TRBV6-5 and TRBJ1-1. CDR3 size: 13 residues. Germline CDR1 and CDR2: MNHEY and SVGAGI. This CDR3 is CASSYRGGPEAFF.

The chain carries TRBV14 and TRBJ2-1; the TCRdb call, TRBD2, lacks DNA for checking. This CDR3 contains 16 residues. Germline assignment: CDR1 SGHDN and CDR2 FVKESK. CDR3 residues: CASSQVGLAPYNEQFF.

The chain uses TRBV20-1 and TRBJ2-1. The CDR3 loop spans 15 amino acids. CDR1 is DFQATT, CDR2 SNEGSKA, per germline (reference sequence). CDR3: CSARFTGTSYNEQFF.

The rearrangement uses TRBV6-1 and TRBJ2-1; TCRdb's D gene call, TRBD2, goes unchecked for lack of DNA. The germline CDR1 and CDR2 sequences are MNHNS and SASEGT. The CDR3 is 14 residues long. The CDR3 here is CASRGLAGLNEQFF.

V gene TRBV27 combines with J gene TRBJ1-5. The length of the CDR3 is 16 residues. CDR1 and CDR2 (germline): MNHEY, SMNVEV (reference sequence). CDR3 sequence reads: CASSFSGGGSNQPQHF.

The chain employs TRBV5-1 and TRBJ2-3; TCRdb's D call, TRBD2, is unchecked because there is no DNA. From germline, CDR1 is SGHRS and CDR2 YFSETQ. The CDR3 has 15 amino acids. The CDR3 loop is CASSAIAGSTDTQYF.

The rearrangement links TRBV19 to TRBJ2-1; TCRdb gives TRBD1 as the D gene, but with no DNA this cannot be confirmed. This CDR3 region has 16 residues. Germline V gives CDR1 LNHDA, CDR2 SQIVND (reference sequence). The CDR3 sequence: CASSIDRGARNNEQFF.

This rearrangement joins TRBV27 to TRBJ2-5; TCRdb's assignment of TRBD2 cannot be checked, as there is no DNA. The germline CDR1 and CDR2 sequences are MNHEY and SMNVEV (reference sequence). The CDR3 consists of 15 residues. The CDR3 is CASSARGLWQETQYF.

The J gene is TRBJ2-5, the V gene TRBV7-9. This CDR3 is built from 13 residues. Germline CDR1 SEHNR, CDR2 FQNEAQ (reference sequence). The CDR3 here is CASSLARYETQYF.

The chain couples TRBV10-2 to TRBJ1-3; the D call of TRBD1 rests on TCRdb alone, since no DNA is present to check it. The CDR3 totals 18 residues. Germline CDR1 and CDR2: WSHSY and SAAADI. The CDR3 loop is CASSEYRGHPGAGNTIYF.

The genes are TRBV28 and TRBJ1-1. The CDR3 runs 16 residues. Per the germline V gene, CDR1 is MDHEN and CDR2 is SYDVKM. CDR3 loop: CASRELRPWLNTEAFF.

This chain joins TRBV2 and TRBJ2-7; TCRdb lists TRBD2, though no DNA is available to test this call. Germline CDR1 is SNHLY and CDR2 is FYNNEI. The CDR3 consists of 13 residues. The CDR3 is CASTRLANYEQYF.

The chain has TRBV5-5 and TRBJ2-7; TCRdb reports TRBD1, a call that lacks DNA to check it against. Germline CDR1 SGHKS, CDR2 YYEKEE (reference sequence). This CDR3 region has 16 residues. The chain's CDR3 is CASSAQISGGPYEQYF. The full variable domain, with the rest looked up from reference TRBV5-5 and TRBJ2-7, is DAGVTQSPTHLIKTRGQQVTLRCSPISGHKSVSWYQQVLGQGPQFIFQYYEKEERGRGNFPDRFSARQFPNYSSELNVNALLLGDSALYLCASSAQISGGPYEQYFGPGTRLTVT.

This CDR3 reads CASSSLAGQGEQYF. This chain connects TRBV5-1 to TRBJ2-7; TCRdb proposes TRBD1, but this gene call is untestable without DNA. Germline V gives CDR1 SGHRS, CDR2 YFSETQ. This CDR3 has 14 amino acids.

The chain is built from TRBV20-1 and TRBJ2-5; TCRdb calls TRBD2, which cannot be checked without DNA. Germline CDR1 and CDR2: DFQATT and SNEGSKA (reference sequence). This CDR3 has 15 amino acids. This CDR3 reads CSARASGSPRETQYF.

The chain carries TRBV28 and TRBJ2-1. This CDR3 has 16 residues. The germline V gene has CDR1 MDHEN and CDR2 SYDVKM. This CDR3 is CASSWGPETPYNEQFF. Using reference TRBV28 and TRBJ2-1 for the parts outside the CDR3, the full variable domain is DVKVTQSSRYLVKRTGEKVFLECVQDMDHENMFWYRQDPGLGLRLIYFSYDVKMKEKGDIPEGYSVSREKKERFSLILESASTNQTSMYLCASSWGPETPYNEQFFGPGTRLTVL.

This sequence joins TRBV29-1 and TRBJ2-3; TCRdb gives TRBD1 as the D gene, but with no DNA this cannot be confirmed. Germline V gives CDR1 SQVTM, CDR2 ANQGSEA. This CDR3 spans 14 amino acids. CDR3: CSVRRVDPTDTQYF.

The chain links TRBV4-1 to TRBJ2-7. This CDR3 region has 15 residues. CDR1 MGHRA and CDR2 YSYEKL come from the germline V gene. The CDR3: CASSQGTLIIYEQYF.

This chain uses TRBV19 with TRBJ1-2. CDR1 LNHDA and CDR2 SQIVND come from the germline V gene (reference sequence). This CDR3 comprises 14 residues. The CDR3 sequence is CASTQWAGDYGYTF.

This sequence joins TRBV5-1 and TRBJ1-3; checking the TCRdb D call of TRBD1 is not possible without DNA. Germline V lookup: CDR1 SGHRS, CDR2 YFSETQ. The CDR3 has 19 residues. The CDR3 protein is CASSLDTWFRTGSGNTIYF. The full variable domain, with the rest looked up from reference TRBV5-1 and TRBJ1-3, is KAGVTQTPRYLIKTRGQQVTLSCSPISGHRSVSWYQQTPGQGLQFLFEYFSETQRNKGNFPGRFSGRQFSNSRSEMNVSTLELGDSALYLCASSLDTWFRTGSGNTIYFGEGSWLTVV.

The V and J genes are TRBV28 and TRBJ2-7; TCRdb indicates TRBD1, and absent DNA this call remains unverified. Germline CDR1 is MDHEN and CDR2 is SYDVKM. The CDR3 length is 12 residues. CDR3 sequence: CASRTGSYEQYF.

The J gene is TRBJ2-3, the V gene TRBV5-4. CDR3 length equals 16 residues. Germline V lookup: CDR1 SGHNT, CDR2 YYREEE (reference sequence). The CDR3 reads CASSLGSRTSGDTQYF.

The V gene is TRBV4-1, the J gene TRBJ2-5; TCRdb reports TRBD1, a call that lacks DNA to check it against. This CDR3 has 17 residues. From germline, CDR1 is MGHRA and CDR2 YSYEKL. This CDR3 reads CASSQEPPLRGGETQYF.

The chain combines TRBV4-1 with TRBJ1-1; absent DNA, TCRdb's TRBD1 call cannot be checked. The CDR3 is 16 residues long. Germline CDR1 reads MGHRA; CDR2 reads YSYEKL. This CDR3 reads CASSQGGFYGNTEAFF.

The rearrangement uses TRBV29-1 and TRBJ1-1. Germline CDR1 reads SQVTM; CDR2 reads ANQGSEA. This CDR3 comprises 11 residues. This chain's CDR3 is CSVRIIAEAFF. Supplemented by reference TRBV29-1 and TRBJ1-1, the full variable domain reads SAVISQKPSRDICQRGTSLTIQCQVDSQVTMMFWYRQQPGQSLTLIATANQGSEATYESGFVIDKFPISRPNLTFSTLTVSNMSPEDSSIYLCSVRIIAEAFFGQGTRLTVV.

V usage is TRBV7-9 and J usage is TRBJ2-7; TCRdb returns TRBD2, unconfirmable since there is no DNA. There are 14 residues in the CDR3. The germline V gene has CDR1 SEHNR and CDR2 FQNEAQ (reference sequence). The CDR3 loop is CASSADKSSGSFYF.